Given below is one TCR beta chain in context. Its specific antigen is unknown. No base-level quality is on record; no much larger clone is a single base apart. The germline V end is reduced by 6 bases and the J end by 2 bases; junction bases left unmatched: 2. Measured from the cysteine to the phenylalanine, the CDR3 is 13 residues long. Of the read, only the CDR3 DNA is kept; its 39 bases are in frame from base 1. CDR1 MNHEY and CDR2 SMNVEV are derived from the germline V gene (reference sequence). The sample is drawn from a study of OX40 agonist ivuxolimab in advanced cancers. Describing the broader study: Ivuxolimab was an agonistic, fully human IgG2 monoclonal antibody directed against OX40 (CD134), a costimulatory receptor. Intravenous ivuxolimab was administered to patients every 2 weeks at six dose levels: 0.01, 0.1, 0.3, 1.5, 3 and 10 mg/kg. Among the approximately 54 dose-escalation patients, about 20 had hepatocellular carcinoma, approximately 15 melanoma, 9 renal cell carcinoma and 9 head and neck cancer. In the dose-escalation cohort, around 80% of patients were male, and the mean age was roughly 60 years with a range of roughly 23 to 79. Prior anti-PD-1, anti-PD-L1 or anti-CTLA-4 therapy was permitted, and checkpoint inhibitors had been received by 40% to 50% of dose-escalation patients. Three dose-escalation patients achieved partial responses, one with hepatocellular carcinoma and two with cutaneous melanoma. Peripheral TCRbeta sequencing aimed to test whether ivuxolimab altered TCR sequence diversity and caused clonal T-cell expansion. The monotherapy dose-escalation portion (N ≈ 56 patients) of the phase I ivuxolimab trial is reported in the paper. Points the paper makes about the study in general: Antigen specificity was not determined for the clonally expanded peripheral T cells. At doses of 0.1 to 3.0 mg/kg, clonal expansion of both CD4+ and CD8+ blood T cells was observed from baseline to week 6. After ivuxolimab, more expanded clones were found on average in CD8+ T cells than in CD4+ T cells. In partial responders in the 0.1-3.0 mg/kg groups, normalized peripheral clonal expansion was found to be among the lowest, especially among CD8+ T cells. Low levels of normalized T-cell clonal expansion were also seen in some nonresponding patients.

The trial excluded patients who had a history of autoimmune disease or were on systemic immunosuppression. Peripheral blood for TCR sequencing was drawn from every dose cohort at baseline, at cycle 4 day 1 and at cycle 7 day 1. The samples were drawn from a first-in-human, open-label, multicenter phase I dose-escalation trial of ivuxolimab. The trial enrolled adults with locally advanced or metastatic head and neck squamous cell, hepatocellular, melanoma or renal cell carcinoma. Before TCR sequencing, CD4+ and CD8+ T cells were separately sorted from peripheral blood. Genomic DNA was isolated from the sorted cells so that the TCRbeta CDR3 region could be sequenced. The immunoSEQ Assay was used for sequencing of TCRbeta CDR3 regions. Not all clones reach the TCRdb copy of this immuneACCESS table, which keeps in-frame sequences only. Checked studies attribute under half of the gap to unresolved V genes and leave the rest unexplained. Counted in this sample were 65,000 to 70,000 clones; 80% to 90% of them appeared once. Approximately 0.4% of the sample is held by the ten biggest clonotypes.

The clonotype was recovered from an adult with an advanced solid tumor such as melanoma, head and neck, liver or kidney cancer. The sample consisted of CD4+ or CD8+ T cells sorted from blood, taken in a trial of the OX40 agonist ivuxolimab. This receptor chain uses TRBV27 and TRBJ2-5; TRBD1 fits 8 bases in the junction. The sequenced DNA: TGTGCCAGCAGGCACAGGGGGCAAGAGACCCAGTACTTC. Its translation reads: CASRHRGQETQYF.